Below, one T cell receptor beta chain is given with its context. Sequencing used immunoSEQ multiplex PCR; TCRdb keeps in-frame clones, though not all of them. The sample has about 300,000 clones; around 85% are singletons. The data were obtained in a study of blood T cell repertoires in COVID-19. Study information: T cells, B-cell-depleted T cells, or PBMCs supplied cDNA or gDNA.

This CDR3 has 14 residues. Germline-derived CDR1 and CDR2 are SNHLY and FYNNEI. The V segment lost 7 bases and the J segment 6 bases; nucleotides outside the gene matches: 9. This sequence originates from a woman between 45 and 65 years old who had recovered from COVID-19. The specimen was PBMCs or T cells enriched from blood (not recorded which). The rearrangement joins TRBV2 to TRBJ2-3; TRBD2 matches at 8 bases. This chain's CDR3 is CASKVGTSFDTQYF. CDR3 bases: TGTGCCAGCAAAGTGGGGACTAGTTTCGATACGCAGTATTTT.